This entry describes one T cell receptor (beta chain). The data were taken from a study of blood T cell repertoires in COVID-19. This table comes from immunoSEQ multiplex PCR, and its TCRdb copy is limited to in-frame clones, with some not included. The sample yields 200,000 to 250,000 clones, roughly 80% seen once. This CDR3 spans 14 amino acids. Germline lookup yields CDR1 SNHLY and CDR2 FYNNEI. With 6 bases clipped from V and 6 bases from J, the junction kept 9 bases outside the gene matches. The sequence derives from a woman between 45 and 65 years old who had been exposed to COVID-19. V is TRBV2 and J is TRBJ2-7; 9 bases map to TRBD1. Sequencing input: PBMCs or T cells enriched from blood (not recorded which). CDR3 region: CASSRDREVGEQYF. DNA for the CDR3: TGTGCCAGCAGCAGGGACAGGGAAGTAGGCGAGCAGTACTTC. Full variable domain (outside the CDR3, taken from reference TRBV2 and TRBJ2-7): EPEVTQTPSHQVTQMGQEVILRCVPISNHLYFYWYRQILGQKVEFLVSFYNNEISEKSEIFDDQFSVERPDGSNFTLKIRSTKLEDSAMYFCASSRDREVGEQYFGPGTRLTVT.